Reported below is one T cell receptor beta chain. Its antigen is not known. The tumor samples were collected prior to definitive surgery or chemotherapy. Trimming removed 0 bases from V and 5 bases from J, with 8 bases in between. The CDR3 has 13 amino acids. Germline values: CDR1 SGHKS, CDR2 YYEKEE (reference sequence). This entry comes from a study of high-grade serous ovarian cancer treatment subgroups. General study results and limits: Same-patient tumor repertoires overlapped at about 0.11 to 0.85; different patients barely overlapped.

Libraries were prepared by immunoSEQ multiplex PCR; TCRdb keeps only in-frame clonotypes and omits some of them. The sample records 18,000 or so clones, roughly four fifths being singletons. The V call is TRBV5-5, the J call TRBJ1-1; D remains unclear. The TCR originated in a human donor with high-grade serous ovarian cancer. The specimen was tumor tissue. CDR3 nucleotide sequence: TGTGCCAGCAGCTTGGAACAGCTGACTGAAGCTTTCTTT. Translated: CASSLEQLTEAFF. The variable domain in full, completed from reference TRBV5-5 and TRBJ1-1, reads DAGVTQSPTHLIKTRGQQVTLRCSPISGHKSVSWYQQVLGQGPQFIFQYYEKEERGRGNFPDRFSARQFPNYSSELNVNALLLGDSALYLCASSLEQLTEAFFGQGTRLTVV.